These 27 T cell receptor beta chains originate from one sample sequenced in a study of cytomegalovirus exposure and HLA in healthy donors. Primers: 60 Vbeta forward and 13 Jbeta reverse. Method: immunoSEQ multiplex PCR; TCRdb's copy keeps in-frame clones and lacks some. This table holds about 160,000 clones, 84% found once. The specimen was PBMCs. These receptors came from a man in his thirties or forties in good health and CMV-seronegative.

This clone was detected a few times. The chain is built from TRBV29-1 and TRBJ2-5, with D uncertain. CDR1 is SQVTM and CDR2 is ANQGSEA in the germline V gene. Trimming took off 2 bases at V and 5 bases at J, with 12 bases between the two ends. The CDR3 has 13 residues. CDR3 region: CSVESLLSETQYF. The CDR3 DNA reads as TGCAGCGTTGAATCATTACTTTCGGAGACCCAGTACTTC.

This sequence joins TRBV28 and TRBJ2-1, with 8 bases that match TRBD1. The V gene's germline CDR1 is MDHEN and CDR2 SYDVKM. The CDR3 is 15 residues long. Germline trimming cut 5 bases from V and 12 bases from J; bases unmatched to any gene: 15. CDR3 DNA: TGTGCCAGCAGTCCCACTCAGCCCAGGGGGCCTGGGCAGTTCTTC. Amino acids: CASSPTQPRGPGQFF.

The V call is TRBV7-9, the J call TRBJ2-1; no definite D call. Germline V gene data show CDR1 as SEHNR and CDR2 as FQNEAQ (reference sequence). CDR3 length: 15 amino acids. V lost 5 bases, J lost 1 base, and 12 bases lay in between. CDR3 sequence reads: CASSHLLRSYNEQFF. CDR3 DNA sequence: TGTGCCAGCAGCCACCTCCTGCGGTCCTACAATGAGCAGTTCTTC.

The chain carries TRBV11-2 and TRBJ2-7, with D possibly being TRBD1 (6 bases). The germline CDR1 and CDR2 sequences are SGHAT and FQNNGV. The CDR3 has 15 amino acids. V lost 5 bases, J lost 3 bases, and 17 bases lay in between. The DNA of the CDR3 is TGTGCCAGCAGCGACTCGGGACAAGCGAACTACGAGCAGTACTTC. The encoded protein is CASSDSGQANYEQYF.

V gene TRBV6-6 combines with J gene TRBJ2-1; 9 nucleotides line up with TRBD1. CDR1 is MNHNY and CDR2 is SVGAGI in the germline V gene (reference sequence). V lost 5 bases, J lost 10 bases, and 15 bases stayed unmatched. CDR3 length: 16 residues. CDR3 loop: CASSQGQGGLLGEQFF. In DNA form, the CDR3 reads TGTGCCAGCAGTCAGGGACAGGGAGGCCTCCTAGGCGAGCAGTTCTTC.

The chain has TRBV6-1 and TRBJ2-7; a possible D gene is TRBD2 (6 bases). The CDR3 is 13 amino acids. Trimming took off 5 bases at V and 7 bases at J, with 15 bases between the two ends. The germline V gene encodes CDR1 MNHNS and CDR2 SASEGT. The CDR3 sequence is CASSIGEAVEQYF. The CDR3 coding sequence is TGTGCCAGCAGTATTGGGGAGGCGGTAGAGCAGTACTTC.

The count of this clone is one. Written as DNA, the CDR3 is TGTGCCAGTAAAGCCCCGGGGAGCAATCAGCCCCAGCATTTT. Its protein is CASKAPGSNQPQHF. The gene calls are TRBV19 and TRBJ1-5; D unclear. The CDR3 spans 14 residues. Per the germline V gene, CDR1 is LNHDA and CDR2 is SQIVND (reference sequence). The V and J ends lost 7 bases and 1 base respectively, with 11 bases between them.

The V call is TRBV5-1, the J call TRBJ1-4; 12 nucleotides align to TRBD1. V was clipped by 5 bases and J by 5 bases; unmatched bases: 10. The CDR3 extends over 17 amino acids. Looked up from germline, CDR1 is SGHRS and CDR2 is YFSETQ. The chain's CDR3 is CASSSTGTGGGNEKLFF. DNA of the CDR3: TGCGCCAGCAGTTCTACCGGGACAGGGGGCGGGAATGAAAAACTGTTTTTT.

V usage is TRBV7-8 and J usage is TRBJ1-5; D possibly corresponds to TRBD1 (6 bases). The V gene's germline CDR1 is SGHVS and CDR2 FQNEAQ. V was pared by 11 bases and J by 4 bases, with 21 bases between. This CDR3 has 15 residues. The CDR3 protein is CAAGSGDGRNQPQHF. The CDR3 nucleotides read TGTGCCGCCGGTTCAGGGGACGGCCGAAATCAGCCCCAGCATTTT.

The chain employs TRBV14 and TRBJ2-5; TRBD2 matches 8 bases. V was clipped by 4 bases and J by 6 bases; unmatched bases: 13. CDR3 length equals 16 residues. Germline loops: CDR1 SGHDN, CDR2 FVKESK. CDR3 bases: TGTGCCAGCAGCCCTTACCACGGGGGGGCCCAGCAGACCCAGTACTTC. Its translation: CASSPYHGGAQQTQYF.

The chain has TRBV7-9 and TRBJ2-7; no clear D. CDR3 length equals 12 residues. The V gene's germline CDR1 is SEHNR and CDR2 FQNEAQ (reference sequence). Trimming took off 5 bases at V and 6 bases at J, with 11 bases between the two ends. In DNA form, the CDR3 reads TGTGCCAGCAGCCCCGCGGTGGGCGAGCAGTACTTC. Translating gives CASSPAVGEQYF. Filled out from reference TRBV7-9 and TRBJ2-7, the complete variable domain reads DTGVSQNPRHKITKRGQNVTFRCDPISEHNRLYWYRQTLGQGPEFLTYFQNEAQLEKSRLLSDRFSAERPKGSFSTLEIQRTEQGDSAMYLCASSPAVGEQYFGPGTRLTVT.

The chain combines TRBV10-3 with TRBJ2-1, with 8 bases that match TRBD1. Per germline, CDR1 ENHRY and CDR2 SYGVKD. The CDR3 length is 19 residues. V lost 5 bases, J lost 0 bases, and 15 bases stayed unmatched. CDR3 sequence: CAISFPGTGFLSSYNEQFF. In nucleotides, the CDR3 is TGTGCCATCAGTTTTCCCGGGACAGGTTTTTTGAGCTCCTACAATGAGCAGTTCTTC.

This clone was picked up a small number of times. V gene TRBV5-1 combines with J gene TRBJ2-2; 9 nucleotides match TRBD1. V shed 2 bases and J 1 base; nucleotides not matched to a gene: 6. Germline V lookup: CDR1 SGHRS, CDR2 YFSETQ. The CDR3 loop spans 17 amino acids. The chain's CDR3 is CASSLTGGDQNTGELFF. DNA of the CDR3: TGCGCCAGCAGCTTAACAGGGGGCGATCAGAACACCGGGGAGCTGTTTTTT.

This sequence joins TRBV2 and TRBJ2-5, with 7 positions matching TRBD2. After removal of 6 bases from V and 6 bases from J, the junction contained 7 bases not matched to a gene. The CDR3 is 13 amino acids. Germline V gene sequence: CDR1 SNHLY, CDR2 FYNNEI. CDR3 protein: CASRFRDYQTQYF. The CDR3 bases are TGTGCCAGCAGATTCCGGGACTACCAGACCCAGTACTTC.

This clone has more than one count but fewer than ten. V is TRBV5-4 and J is TRBJ2-2, with TRBD2 identical over 11 bases. Germline CDR1 SGHNT, CDR2 YYREEE (reference sequence). The CDR3 is made up of 16 amino acids. The V segment lost 4 bases and the J segment 6 bases; nucleotides outside the gene matches: 8. CDR3 coding DNA: TGTGCCAGCAGCCGGGCTAGCGGGAGGTTCCCCGGGGAGCTGTTTTTT. Translated: CASSRASGRFPGELFF.

The chain carries TRBV15 and TRBJ2-1; TRBD1 aligns across 10 bases. Per germline, CDR1 LNHNV and CDR2 YYDKDF (reference sequence). The CDR3 is 15 amino acids. J gave up 1 base and V 4 bases, and 1 base lay outside the gene matches. DNA for the CDR3: TGTGCCACCAGCAAGGGACAGGGGTCCTACAATGAGCAGTTCTTC. It translates to CATSKGQGSYNEQFF. Drawing the rest from reference TRBV15 and TRBJ2-1, the complete variable domain is DAMVIQNPRYQVTQFGKPVTLSCSQTLNHNVMYWYQQKSSQAPKLLFHYYDKDFNNEADTPDNFQSRRPNTSFCFLDIRSPGLGDTAMYLCATSKGQGSYNEQFFGPGTRLTVL.

The chain links TRBV7-3 to TRBJ2-3, with 8 positions matching TRBD1. Germline-derived CDR1 and CDR2 are SGHTA and FQGTGA. V lost 4 bases to trimming and J lost 1 base; unmatched junction nucleotides: 4. The CDR3 loop spans 15 amino acids. The CDR3 loop reads CASSWQGAGTDTQYF. The CDR3 region has the DNA TGTGCCAGCAGCTGGCAGGGGGCTGGCACAGATACGCAGTATTTT.

The chain joins TRBV18 to TRBJ1-5; D is perhaps TRBD1 (5 bases). V was pared by 3 bases and J by 4 bases, with 13 bases between. There are 15 residues in the CDR3. The germline CDR1 and CDR2 sequences are KGHSH and LQKENI. The CDR3 bases are TGTGCCAGCTCACCCCGGGGGGATCGGAATCAGCCCCAGCATTTT. This codes for CASSPRGDRNQPQHF.

V is TRBV19 and J is TRBJ1-2, with 7 positions matching TRBD1. In germline, CDR1 is LNHDA, CDR2 SQIVND (reference sequence). Trimming took 3 bases from V and 8 from J; bases not matched to a gene: 3. The CDR3 has 12 amino acids. This CDR3 reads CASSIRGAGYTF. CDR3 coding DNA: TGTGCCAGTAGTATCAGGGGGGCCGGCTACACCTTC.

The CDR3 DNA is TGTGCCAGCGGCACCTCCTACAATGAGCAGTTCTTC. Protein product: CASGTSYNEQFF. The genes are TRBV6-1 and TRBJ2-1; D gene ambiguous. The CDR3 runs 12 residues. Between the trimmed V and J ends, which lost 8 bases and 0 bases, there was a span of 5 bases. Germline-derived CDR1 and CDR2 are MNHNS and SASEGT.

This clone was detected only a few times. V usage is TRBV10-3 and J usage is TRBJ2-2; the D gene is possibly TRBD1 (5 bases). The length of the CDR3 is 13 residues. The germline V gene encodes CDR1 ENHRY and CDR2 SYGVKD. Trimming took off 5 bases at V and 4 bases at J, with 8 bases between the two ends. This CDR3 is CAISPQGTGELFF. Here the CDR3 DNA reads TGTGCCATCAGTCCCCAGGGCACCGGGGAGCTGTTTTTT.

The rearrangement links TRBV18 to TRBJ2-7, with a weak D call TRBD1 (5 bases). Germline CDR1 is KGHSH and CDR2 is LQKENI. The CDR3 is 15 amino acids. Trimming shortened V by 5 bases and J by 0 bases, and 14 bases separated the two germline ends. CDR3: CASSDTGPSSYEQYF. The CDR3 nucleotides are TGTGCCAGCTCAGATACAGGTCCAAGCTCCTACGAGCAGTACTTC.

This clone was seen a few times. This chain connects TRBV11-2 to TRBJ1-2; 8 nucleotides agree with TRBD1. V shed 5 bases and J 1 base; nucleotides not matched to a gene: 6. CDR1 SGHAT and CDR2 FQNNGV come from the germline V gene. This CDR3 region has 15 residues. The CDR3 bases are TGTGCCAGCAGCCCCCGACAGGGGTTTAACTATGGCTACACCTTC. Amino acid sequence: CASSPRQGFNYGYTF.

The J gene is TRBJ1-5, the V gene TRBV6-1; possible D gene TRBD1, 6 bases. CDR3 size: 13 residues. Germline CDR1 and CDR2: MNHNS and SASEGT. Trimming cost V 11 bases and J 4 bases, with 15 bases left between them. The CDR3 DNA is TGTGCCGGGGCTGGACAGAAAAATCAGCCCCAGCATTTT. It translates to CAGAGQKNQPQHF.

The chain combines TRBV18 with TRBJ2-7; D may be TRBD1 (6 bases). The germline V gene encodes CDR1 KGHSH and CDR2 LQKENI. Trimming shortened V by 4 bases and J by 5 bases, and 18 bases separated the two germline ends. The CDR3 totals 15 residues. DNA for the CDR3: TGTGCCAGCTCACTTACAGTGGATACAGGGAACGAGCAGTACTTC. Translation: CASSLTVDTGNEQYF.

The V and J genes are TRBV7-2 and TRBJ1-5, with TRBD1 matching over 9 bases. J gave up 7 bases and V 4 bases, and 2 bases lay outside the gene matches. The CDR3 has 13 amino acids. Per the germline V gene, CDR1 is SGHTA and CDR2 is FQGNSA. CDR3 amino acids: CASSSTGGQPQHF. For the CDR3, the DNA is TGTGCCAGCAGCTCCACAGGGGGCCAGCCCCAGCATTTT.

V and J are TRBV7-2 and TRBJ2-7; 8 bases map to TRBD1. The CDR3 spans 15 residues. Germline CDR1 is SGHTA and CDR2 is FQGNSA. Losses at the gene ends were 2 bases for V and 7 bases for J; bases not matched to a gene: 10. In DNA form, the CDR3 reads TGTGCCAGCAGCTTATGGGACAGGCTTGACCTTGAGCAGTACTTC. Translated: CASSLWDRLDLEQYF.